This T cell receptor beta chain appears in the sequencing data of a study of spatial heterogeneity in lung cancer. TCRdb analysed the 5' RACE reads with MiXCR anew, one entry per CDR3 protein. The sample lists roughly 91,000 distinct CDR3 sequences, 15% to 25% occurring once. Regarding time point: sample taken at primary tumor resection. In each case, whole RNA from tumor, nontumor lung or frozen PBMC was sequenced unsorted. Trimming pared 1 base from V and 6 bases from J, leaving 7 bases between. Germline V gives CDR1 SGHTA, CDR2 FQGNSA. The CDR3 extends over 12 amino acids. This clonotype was seen more than once but under ten times.

Sequenced here: PBMCs, sampled at surgery. The V gene is TRBV7-2, the J gene TRBJ2-7, with D unclear. The source is a male donor with early-stage non-small cell lung cancer. The CDR3 here is CASSLDESEQYF. The CDR3 DNA follows: TGTGCCAGCAGCTTAGATGAATCCGAGCAGTACTTC.